This T cell receptor (beta chain) originates from a study of human T cells and chemical hapten exposure. Study-wide background: TCR yield per sample varied, mainly due to pooled library volumes.

Time point defined: patch test 2, 6 weeks after DPC sensitization. Documented treatment: therapeutic diphenylcyclopropenone sensitization with weekly scalp DPC. This CDR3 region has 14 residues. Unmatched junction bases numbered 6, after V lost 6 bases and J lost 5 bases. MiXCR, applied by TCRdb to the RACE reads, yields one record per CDR3 protein. This table has about 50,000 distinct CDR3 sequences, 9.5% to 10% appearing once. The chain has TRBV12-3 or TRBV12-4 and TRBJ2-3; 9 nucleotides line up with TRBD2. The clonotype comes from a woman in her 50s with alopecia areata. Some clones in this sample may be carry-over from other donors' samples. The sample was whole blood, taken in connection with sensitization to the hapten diphenylcyclopropenone (DPC). DNA of the CDR3: TGTGCCAGCAGGCTGGGAGCGGGAGGAGATACGCAGTATTTT. This encodes CASRLGAGGDTQYF.